The 12 T cell receptor beta chains below all came from one sample that was sequenced in a study of shared clonotypes between healthy human individuals. TCRdb's table, derived via immunoSEQ multiplex PCR, lists solely in-frame clones and lacks some. In the table there are around 990,000 clones, approximately 77% of which are singletons. Sequenced input: memory CD4+ T cells from PBMCs. The subset was: CD45RA-negative fraction. These receptors were taken from a man aged 18 to 35 in good health. Some clones in this sample may be carry-over from other donors' samples.

The V gene is TRBV2, the J gene TRBJ2-1; 7 nucleotides agree with TRBD2. Germline-derived CDR1 and CDR2 are SNHLY and FYNNEI. V shed 6 bases, J shed 9 bases, and the junction held 8 bases outside the gene matches. The CDR3 spans 13 residues. The CDR3 DNA reads as TGTGCCAGCAGGGAAACTAGCGTGGGTGAGCAGTTCTTC. This translates into CASRETSVGEQFF.

The V and J genes are TRBV7-2 and TRBJ2-1; D uncertain. CDR3 size: 12 residues. V was trimmed by 5 bases and J by 6 bases, leaving 8 bases between them. CDR1 is SGHTA and CDR2 is FQGNSA in the germline V gene. The CDR3 sequence is CASSMLSNEQFF. The CDR3 nucleotides read TGTGCCAGCAGCATGCTATCCAATGAGCAGTTCTTC.

The sample holds a few counts of this clone. The same CDR3 can be traced to other DNA sequences in this sample. The chain recombines TRBV2 with TRBJ1-2, with D possibly TRBD1 on 5 matching bases. The CDR3 runs 12 residues. Trimming removed 2 bases at V and 4 bases at J, with 5 bases between. Germline assignment: CDR1 SNHLY and CDR2 FYNNEI. The CDR3 DNA reads TGTGCCAGCAGTGAAACAGGCTATGGCTACACCTTC. This encodes CASSETGYGYTF.

In regard to this clone: A far larger clone is only one base removed, so a read error is likely. This CDR3 is also generated by other DNA sequences in the sample. The rearrangement uses TRBV29-1 and TRBJ1-2; D is uncertain. The CDR3 has 12 residues. Germline V CDR1 and CDR2: SQVTM, ANQGSEA. The CDR3 reads CSVEDHNYGYTF. The CDR3 DNA sequence: TGCAGCGTCGAAGACCATAACTATGGCTACACCTTC.

This chain uses TRBV29-1 with TRBJ2-7; possible D gene TRBD2, 5 bases. CDR3 length: 10 residues. V lost 4 bases and J lost 8, with 9 bases in between. Germline CDR1 SQVTM, CDR2 ANQGSEA. In DNA, the CDR3 is TGCAGCGTTGCGGACTCCAAGCAGTACTTC. Encoded protein: CSVADSKQYF.

This chain joins TRBV4-1 and TRBJ2-7; 9 nucleotides line up with TRBD2. The germline gives CDR1 MGHRA, CDR2 YSYEKL. With V trimmed by 8 bases and J by 5 bases, 10 bases remained unmatched. The CDR3 spans 14 residues. The CDR3: CASVVHSGSHEQYF. CDR3 DNA sequence: TGCGCCAGCGTAGTACATAGCGGGAGCCACGAGCAGTACTTC.

This chain connects TRBV7-2 to TRBJ2-3; a weak D match, TRBD2 (5 bases). The V end was cut by 4 bases, the J end by 1 base, with 12 bases between. The CDR3 runs 15 residues. Germline values: CDR1 SGHTA, CDR2 FQGNSA. CDR3 amino acids: CASSSLATGTDTQYF. The CDR3 bases are TGTGCCAGCAGCTCCTTAGCGACTGGCACAGATACGCAGTATTTT.

The chain combines TRBV18 with TRBJ1-1; D is undetermined. This CDR3 comprises 15 residues. V gave up 6 bases and J gave up 0 bases, with 14 bases separating them. Per the germline V gene, CDR1 is KGHSH and CDR2 is LQKENI. The CDR3 loop reads CASSGSFGLNTEAFF. DNA for the CDR3: TGTGCCAGCTCCGGAAGTTTCGGGCTGAACACTGAAGCTTTCTTT. Full variable domain (missing parts from reference TRBV18 and TRBJ1-1): NAGVMQNPRHLVRRRGQEARLRCSPMKGHSHVYWYRQLPEEGLKFMVYLQKENIIDESGMPKERFSAEFPKEGPSILRIQQVVRGDSAAYFCASSGSFGLNTEAFFGQGTRLTVV.

The gene calls are TRBV19 and TRBJ1-5; possible D gene TRBD1, 5 bases. The CDR3 loop spans 16 amino acids. The germline V gene has CDR1 LNHDA and CDR2 SQIVND (reference sequence). Trimming removed 6 bases from V and 2 bases from J, with 17 bases in between. The CDR3 nucleotides are TGTGCCAGTAGCAACCGTGGCAGGGAGGGCAATCAGCCCCAGCATTTT. Protein sequence: CASSNRGREGNQPQHF.

The chain recombines TRBV5-1 with TRBJ2-4; either TRBD1 or TRBD2 may fit D (5 bases each). Trimming removed 0 bases at V and 4 bases at J, with 8 bases between. The germline CDR1 and CDR2 sequences are SGHRS and YFSETQ. This CDR3 region has 14 residues. The CDR3 sequence is CASSLAGAKNIQYF. The CDR3 DNA sequence: TGCGCCAGCAGCTTGGCCGGGGCAAAAAACATTCAGTACTTC.

The chain recombines TRBV6-1 with TRBJ2-1, with 8 bases aligning to TRBD2. Losses at the gene ends were 7 bases for V and 1 base for J; bases not matched to a gene: 6. The CDR3 spans 15 residues. CDR1 and CDR2 from the germline V gene are MNHNS and SASEGT. The CDR3 loop reads CASNAGGGSYNEQFF. The DNA for the CDR3 is TGTGCCAGCAACGCGGGAGGCGGGTCCTACAATGAGCAGTTCTTC.

Comments on this clone: Given a much more abundant clone one base away, this may be a read error. The sample has other DNA sequences that encode this CDR3 too. This rearrangement joins TRBV5-1 to TRBJ1-5, with TRBD1 as a possible D gene (5 bases). Germline lookup yields CDR1 SGHRS and CDR2 YFSETQ. The V and J ends lost 1 base and 5 bases respectively, with 7 bases between them. The CDR3 length is 13 residues. CDR3 coding DNA: TGCGCCAGCAGCTTGCGAGGGGATCAGCCCCAGCATTTT. Amino acid sequence: CASSLRGDQPQHF.